One sample yielded the 21 T cell receptor beta chains listed below, sequenced in a study of blood T cell repertoires in COVID-19. The protocol was immunoSEQ multiplex PCR, while the TCRdb copy is restricted to in-frame clones and leaves out a portion. Here the sample spans 60,000 to 70,000 clones, about three quarters being singletons. The sample comprised peripheral blood. Source of these receptors: a man older than 75 with acute or convalescent COVID-19.

This rearrangement joins TRBV3-1 (or the pseudogene TRBV3-2) to TRBJ2-2; 7 bases match TRBD1. Trimming removed 8 bases from V and 1 base from J; junction bases left unmatched: 4. The germline gives CDR1 LGHDT, CDR2 YNNKEL (reference sequence). This CDR3 is 14 amino acids long. The CDR3 nucleotides read TGTGCCAGCTCATGGACAGGGAACACCGGGGAGCTGTTTTTT. Amino acid sequence: CASSWTGNTGELFF.

CDR3 DNA: TGTGCCAGCAAAGGGGTCTGGAATCAGCCCCAGCATTTT. Protein sequence: CASKGVWNQPQHF. V gene TRBV28 combines with J gene TRBJ1-5, with a possible D match to TRBD1 (5 bases). The CDR3 is 13 amino acids. CDR1 is MDHEN, CDR2 SYDVKM, per germline. Trimming stripped 7 bases from V and 4 bases from J, with 11 bases between.

The J gene is TRBJ2-6, the V gene TRBV9, with D possibly being TRBD2 (7 bases). V lost 0 bases and J lost 0, with 16 bases in between. Germline CDR1 and CDR2: SGDLS and YYNGEE. This CDR3 spans 19 amino acids. The CDR3, as DNA: TGTGCCAGCAGCGTAGAGAGGGGGAGGGAGTACTCTGGGGCCAACGTCCTGACTTTC. Amino acids: CASSVERGREYSGANVLTF.

The chain employs TRBV5-1 and TRBJ2-5; 11 nucleotides agree with TRBD2. The CDR3 is 15 residues long. The V segment lost 2 bases and the J segment 2 bases; nucleotides outside the gene matches: 2. Germline-derived CDR1 and CDR2 are SGHRS and YFSETQ. The CDR3 DNA follows: TGCGCCAGCAGCTTTATAGCGGGAGGGCAAGAGACCCAGTACTTC. Its protein is CASSFIAGGQETQYF.

This chain links TRBV10-3 with TRBJ2-2; 9 bases fit TRBD1. V shed 2 bases and J 7 bases; nucleotides not matched to a gene: 8. CDR3 length: 16 residues. Germline V gene data show CDR1 as ENHRY and CDR2 as SYGVKD. The CDR3 DNA reads as TGTGCCATCAGTGAGGCGACAGGGGGAAGCGGCGGGGAGCTGTTTTTT. It specifies CAISEATGGSGGELFF.

J is TRBJ2-1 and V is TRBV12-3 or TRBV12-4; the D is unclear. Trimming removed 0 bases at V and 10 bases at J, with 4 bases between. The CDR3 loop spans 11 amino acids. This CDR3 reads CASSLAREQFF. CDR3 coding DNA: TGTGCCAGCAGTTTAGCCAGGGAGCAGTTCTTC.

The V call is TRBV5-1, the J call TRBJ2-1; TRBD2 might be the D (5 bases). Germline V gene sequence: CDR1 SGHRS, CDR2 YFSETQ. The V end lost 0 bases, the J end lost 2 bases, and 6 bases lay between the germline ends. This CDR3 region has 14 residues. CDR3 residues: CASSLEAAYNEQFF. The CDR3 region has the DNA TGCGCCAGCAGCTTGGAAGCGGCCTACAATGAGCAGTTCTTC.

J is TRBJ2-1 and V is TRBV18; tentative D call: TRBD2 (5 bases). The CDR3 covers 16 residues. The V end lost 3 bases, the J end lost 0 bases, and 12 bases lay between the germline ends. CDR1 is KGHSH, CDR2 LQKENI, per germline. The CDR3 is CASSPRTANSYNEQFF. In DNA, the CDR3 is TGTGCCAGCTCACCTAGGACTGCCAACTCCTACAATGAGCAGTTCTTC.

This chain connects TRBV2 to TRBJ2-3; D remains unclear. There are 14 residues in the CDR3. Trimming removed 6 bases from V and 0 bases from J, with 10 bases in between. Germline CDR1 and CDR2: SNHLY and FYNNEI. The CDR3 DNA reads as TGTGCCAGCAGGAGGAGCCCTAGCACAGATACGCAGTATTTT. This encodes CASRRSPSTDTQYF. Combining the CDR3 with reference TRBV2 and TRBJ2-3 gives the whole variable domain EPEVTQTPSHQVTQMGQEVILRCVPISNHLYFYWYRQILGQKVEFLVSFYNNEISEKSEIFDDQFSVERPDGSNFTLKIRSTKLEDSAMYFCASRRSPSTDTQYFGPGTRLTVL.

The chain combines TRBV30 with TRBJ2-5, with D possibly being TRBD2 (5 bases). V was pared by 3 bases and J by 4 bases, with 9 bases between. The CDR3 runs to 12 residues. Germline CDR1 GTSNPN, CDR2 SVGIG (reference sequence). In DNA form, the CDR3 reads TGTGCCTGGAGGGAGGCGGTAGAGACCCAGTACTTC. It encodes CAWREAVETQYF.

The V call is TRBV7-2, the J call TRBJ1-2, with D tentatively TRBD1 (6 bases). The CDR3 runs to 13 residues. The ends were cut back, 6 bases at V and 6 bases at J, with 14 bases in the middle. Germline CDR1 reads SGHTA; CDR2 reads FQGNSA. CDR3 protein: CASRLTGINGYTF. The CDR3 DNA reads as TGTGCCAGCAGGTTAACAGGGATTAATGGCTACACCTTC.

The chain combines TRBV7-8 with TRBJ2-5; the match to TRBD2 covers 9 bases. Per the germline V gene, CDR1 is SGHVS and CDR2 is FQNEAQ. The V gene end was trimmed by 4 bases and the J gene end by 4 bases; junction bases not matched to a gene: 4. The CDR3 totals 14 residues. The CDR3 here is CASSSSGLAETQYF. The CDR3 DNA reads TGTGCCAGCAGCTCGTCGGGACTAGCAGAGACCCAGTACTTC.

This clone was counted ten times or more. The chain joins TRBV29-1 to TRBJ1-1; weak D call: TRBD1 (5 bases). CDR1 is SQVTM, CDR2 ANQGSEA, per germline. The CDR3 spans 16 residues. V lost 4 bases, J lost 4 bases, and 22 bases lay in between. The CDR3 coding sequence is TGCAGCGTTGTACCTAGAAGGGGAACCTGGGGCACTGAAGCTTTCTTT. Residues: CSVVPRRGTWGTEAFF.

The rearrangement links TRBV5-1 to TRBJ2-1; D might be TRBD2 (7 bases). Germline V gene lookup returns CDR1 SGHRS and CDR2 YFSETQ. CDR3 length: 14 residues. Between the trimmed V and J ends, which lost 7 bases and 8 bases, there was a span of 19 bases. Written as DNA, the CDR3 is TGCGCCAGCGGAGGAGGGGGGGTTTTAGATGAGCAGTTCTTC. It is translated as CASGGGGVLDEQFF.

The chain employs TRBV2 and TRBJ1-1; 7 bases match TRBD1. CDR3 length: 13 amino acids. From germline, CDR1 is SNHLY and CDR2 FYNNEI. V lost 7 bases to trimming and J lost 2 bases; unmatched junction nucleotides: 4. CDR3: CASNPGGNTEAFF. DNA of the CDR3: TGTGCCAGCAATCCAGGGGGTAACACTGAAGCTTTCTTT.

This chain uses TRBV2 with TRBJ2-7, with TRBD2 matching 15 bases. J lost 5 bases, V lost 6 bases, and 2 bases had no gene match. The CDR3 spans 14 residues. Per germline, CDR1 SNHLY and CDR2 FYNNEI. The CDR3 nucleotides read TGTGCCAGCAGGGGACTAGCGGGGGGCCACGAGCAGTACTTC. Translated, it gives CASRGLAGGHEQYF.

The chain employs TRBV6-5 and TRBJ1-6, with 9 nucleotides matching TRBD1. Germline V gene lookup returns CDR1 MNHEY and CDR2 SVGAGI. The V and J ends lost 10 bases and 8 bases, in that order; junction bases with no gene match: 6. The CDR3 length is 13 residues. In DNA, the CDR3 is TGTGCCACCACGGACAGGGGAGATTCACCCCTCCACTTT. Residues: CATTDRGDSPLHF.

This sequence joins TRBV5-6 and TRBJ2-1; possible D gene TRBD1, 6 bases. Per germline, CDR1 SGHDT and CDR2 YYEEEE. V was trimmed by 3 bases and J by 9 bases, leaving 13 bases between them. The CDR3 consists of 13 residues. This CDR3 is CASSYGQGTEQFF. CDR3 nucleotide sequence: TGTGCCAGCAGCTACGGGCAGGGGACTGAGCAGTTCTTC. Complete variable domain (other parts from reference TRBV5-6 and TRBJ2-1): DAGVTQSPTHLIKTRGQQVTLRCSPKSGHDTVSWYQQALGQGPQFIFQYYEEEERQRGNFPDRFSGHQFPNYSSELNVNALLLGDSALYLCASSYGQGTEQFFGPGTRLTVL.

The chain couples TRBV5-1 to TRBJ2-3; D gene ambiguous. From germline, CDR1 is SGHRS and CDR2 YFSETQ. Between the trimmed V and J ends, which lost 2 bases and 7 bases, there was a span of 14 bases. The CDR3 is 14 amino acids. This chain's CDR3 is CASSFGTDENTQYF. CDR3 sequence (DNA): TGCGCCAGCAGCTTTGGAACAGACGAGAATACGCAGTATTTT.

The chain carries TRBV19 and TRBJ2-4; a possible D gene is TRBD2 (5 bases). The CDR3 totals 15 residues. The germline V gene has CDR1 LNHDA and CDR2 SQIVND (reference sequence). V shed 8 bases and J shed 6 bases, with 20 bases lying between them. The CDR3 here is CASFFPGLGRNIQYF. CDR3 nucleotides: TGTGCCAGTTTTTTCCCGGGGTTAGGGAGAAACATTCAGTACTTC.

The count of this clone is one. The DNA for the CDR3 is TGTGCCAGCAGCTTAGGGGACAGTACAAATGAGCAGTTCTTC. Protein: CASSLGDSTNEQFF. V is TRBV11-1 and J is TRBJ2-1; 7 positions agree with TRBD1. Per the germline V gene, CDR1 is SGHAT and CDR2 is FQDESV (reference sequence). The CDR3 runs 14 residues. Unmatched junction bases numbered 4, after V lost 1 base and J lost 7 bases.